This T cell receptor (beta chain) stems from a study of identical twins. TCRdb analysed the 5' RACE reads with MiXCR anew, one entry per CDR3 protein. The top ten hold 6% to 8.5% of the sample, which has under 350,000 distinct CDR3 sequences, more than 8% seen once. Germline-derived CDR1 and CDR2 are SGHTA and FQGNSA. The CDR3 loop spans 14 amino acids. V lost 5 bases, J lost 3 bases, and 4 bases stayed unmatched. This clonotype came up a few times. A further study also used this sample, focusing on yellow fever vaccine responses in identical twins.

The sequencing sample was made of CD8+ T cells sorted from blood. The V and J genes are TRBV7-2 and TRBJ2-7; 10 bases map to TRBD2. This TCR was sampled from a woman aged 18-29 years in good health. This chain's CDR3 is CASSTGTSVYEQYF. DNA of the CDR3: TGTGCCAGCAGCACCGGGACTAGCGTCTACGAGCAGTACTTC.